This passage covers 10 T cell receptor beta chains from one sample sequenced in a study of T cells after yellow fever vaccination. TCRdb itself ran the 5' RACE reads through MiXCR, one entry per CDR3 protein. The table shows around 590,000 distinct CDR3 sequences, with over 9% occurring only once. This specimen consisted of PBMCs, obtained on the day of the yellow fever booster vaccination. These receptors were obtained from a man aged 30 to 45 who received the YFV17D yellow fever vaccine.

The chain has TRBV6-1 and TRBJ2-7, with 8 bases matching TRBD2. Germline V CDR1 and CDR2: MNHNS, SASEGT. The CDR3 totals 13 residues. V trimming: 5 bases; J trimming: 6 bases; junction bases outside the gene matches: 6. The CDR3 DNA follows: TGTGCCAGCAGTAGAAGCGGGAGAGGCGAGCAGTACTTC. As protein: CASSRSGRGEQYF.

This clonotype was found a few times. CDR3 nucleotide sequence: TGCGCCAGCAGTACGACTAGCCGCAACACAGATACGCAGTATTTT. It codes for CASSTTSRNTDTQYF. V gene TRBV5-1 combines with J gene TRBJ2-3; 7 bases are a match to TRBD2. The junction had 8 bases not matched to a gene; V was cut back by 5 bases and J by 2 bases. CDR1 and CDR2 (germline): SGHRS, YFSETQ. CDR3 size: 15 residues.

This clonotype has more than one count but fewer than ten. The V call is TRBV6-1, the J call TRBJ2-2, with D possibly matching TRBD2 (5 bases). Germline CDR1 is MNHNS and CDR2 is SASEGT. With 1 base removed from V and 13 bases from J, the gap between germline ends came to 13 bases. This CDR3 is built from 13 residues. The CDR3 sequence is CASSEVSDFWLFF. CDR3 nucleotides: TGTGCCAGCAGTGAAGTCTCGGACTTTTGGCTGTTTTTT.

CDR3 residues: CASSKREWSNSPLHF. DNA of the CDR3: TGTGCCAGCAGTAAAAGGGAATGGAGCAATTCACCCCTCCACTTT. This chain connects TRBV27 to TRBJ1-6; D not resolved. There are 15 residues in the CDR3. Germline V lookup: CDR1 MNHEY, CDR2 SMNVEV (reference sequence). V was pared by 5 bases and J by 7 bases, with 15 bases between.

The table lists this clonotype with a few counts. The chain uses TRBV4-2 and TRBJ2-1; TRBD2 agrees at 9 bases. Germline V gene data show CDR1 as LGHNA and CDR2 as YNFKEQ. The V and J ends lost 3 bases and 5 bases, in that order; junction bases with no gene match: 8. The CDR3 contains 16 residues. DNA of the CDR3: TGTGCCAGCAGCCACGTTAGCGGGAGTTTACACAATGAGCAGTTCTTC. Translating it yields CASSHVSGSLHNEQFF.

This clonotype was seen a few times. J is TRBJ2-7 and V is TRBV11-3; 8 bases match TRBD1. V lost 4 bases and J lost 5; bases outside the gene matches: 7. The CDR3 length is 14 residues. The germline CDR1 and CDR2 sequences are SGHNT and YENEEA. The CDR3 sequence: CASSSRDRLNEQYF. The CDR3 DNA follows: TGTGCCAGCAGCTCCCGGGACAGGTTGAACGAGCAGTACTTC.

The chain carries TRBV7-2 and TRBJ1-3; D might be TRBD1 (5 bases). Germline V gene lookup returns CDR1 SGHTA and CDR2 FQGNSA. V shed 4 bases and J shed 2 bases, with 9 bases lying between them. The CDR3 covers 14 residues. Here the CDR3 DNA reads TGTGCCAGCAGCTCAGGGATTACTGGAAACACCATATATTTT. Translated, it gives CASSSGITGNTIYF.

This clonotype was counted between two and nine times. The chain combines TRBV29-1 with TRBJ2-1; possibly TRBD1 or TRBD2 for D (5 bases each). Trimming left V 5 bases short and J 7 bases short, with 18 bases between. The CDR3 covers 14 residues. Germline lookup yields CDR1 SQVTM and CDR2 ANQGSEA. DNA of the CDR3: TGCAGCGTTCTGAGCGTTGGGACGGGGAATGAGCAGTTCTTC. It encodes CSVLSVGTGNEQFF.

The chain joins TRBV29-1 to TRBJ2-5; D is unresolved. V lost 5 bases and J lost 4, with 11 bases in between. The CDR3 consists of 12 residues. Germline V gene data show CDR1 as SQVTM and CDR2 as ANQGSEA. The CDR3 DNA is TGCAGCGTTCAGTTGGGAAGAGAGACCCAGTACTTC. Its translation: CSVQLGRETQYF.

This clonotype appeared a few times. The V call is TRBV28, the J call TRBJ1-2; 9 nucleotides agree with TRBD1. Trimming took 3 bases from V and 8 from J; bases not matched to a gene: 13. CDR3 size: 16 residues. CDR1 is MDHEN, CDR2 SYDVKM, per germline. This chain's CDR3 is CASSFPKGDRAVGYTF. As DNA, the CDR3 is TGTGCCAGCAGTTTCCCAAAAGGGGACAGGGCAGTCGGCTACACCTTC.